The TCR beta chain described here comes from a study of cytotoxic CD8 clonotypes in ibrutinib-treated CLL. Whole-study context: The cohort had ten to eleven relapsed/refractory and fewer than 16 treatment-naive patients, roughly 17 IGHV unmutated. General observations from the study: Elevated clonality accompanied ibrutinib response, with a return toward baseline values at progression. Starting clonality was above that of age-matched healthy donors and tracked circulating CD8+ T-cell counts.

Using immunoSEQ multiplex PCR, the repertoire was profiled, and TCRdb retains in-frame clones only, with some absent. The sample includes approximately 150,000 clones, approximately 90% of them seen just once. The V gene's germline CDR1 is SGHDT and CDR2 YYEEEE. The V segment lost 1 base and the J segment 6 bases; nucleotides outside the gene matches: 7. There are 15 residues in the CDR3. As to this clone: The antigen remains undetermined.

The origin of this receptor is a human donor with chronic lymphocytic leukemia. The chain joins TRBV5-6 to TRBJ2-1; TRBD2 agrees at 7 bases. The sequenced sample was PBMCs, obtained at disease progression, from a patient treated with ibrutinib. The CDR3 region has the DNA TGTGCCAGCAGCTTGTGGCGGACTAGGGGCAATGAGCAGTTCTTC. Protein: CASSLWRTRGNEQFF. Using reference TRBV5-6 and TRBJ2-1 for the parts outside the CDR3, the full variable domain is DAGVTQSPTHLIKTRGQQVTLRCSPKSGHDTVSWYQQALGQGPQFIFQYYEEEERQRGNFPDRFSGHQFPNYSSELNVNALLLGDSALYLCASSLWRTRGNEQFFGPGTRLTVL.